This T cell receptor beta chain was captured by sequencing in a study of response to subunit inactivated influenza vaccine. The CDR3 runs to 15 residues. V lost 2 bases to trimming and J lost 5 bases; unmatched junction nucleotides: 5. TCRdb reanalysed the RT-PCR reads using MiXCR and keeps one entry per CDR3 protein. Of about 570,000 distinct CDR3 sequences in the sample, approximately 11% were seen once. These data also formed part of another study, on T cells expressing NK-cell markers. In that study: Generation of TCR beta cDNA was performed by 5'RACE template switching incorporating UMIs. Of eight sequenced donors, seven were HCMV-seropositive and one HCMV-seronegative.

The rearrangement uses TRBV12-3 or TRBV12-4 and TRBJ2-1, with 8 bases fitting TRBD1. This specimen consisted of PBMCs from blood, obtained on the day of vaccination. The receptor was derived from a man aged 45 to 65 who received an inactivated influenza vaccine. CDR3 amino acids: CASSLRTGLHNEQFF. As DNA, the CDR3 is TGTGCCAGCAGTTTAAGGACAGGGCTCCACAATGAGCAGTTCTTC.